The table lists the clone carrying this T cell receptor beta chain with a count of one. The data stem from a study of blood T cell repertoires in COVID-19. Background on the study: Samples came from the United States, Italy and Spain, spanning acute and convalescent COVID-19. In each case, the material was cDNA or gDNA derived from T cells, B-cell-depleted T cells, or PBMCs.

Sequenced by immunoSEQ multiplex PCR; TCRdb stores in-frame clones only, minus some. The data contain 140,000 to 150,000 clones, approximately 83% of them seen just once; the ten biggest clones take up approximately 8%. The sequencing sample was made of peripheral blood. The sequence was obtained from a woman between 55 and 75 years old with COVID-19, enrolled during active disease.

Here the CDR3 DNA reads TGCGCCAGCAGCCATTCTACAGGGTTAAATGAAAAACTGTTTTTT. Translated: CASSHSTGLNEKLFF. This chain connects TRBV4-3 to TRBJ1-4; perhaps TRBD1 as D (6 bases). Germline CDR1 reads LGHNA; CDR2 reads YSLEER. V lost 3 bases and J 5 bases, leaving 13 bases between the germline ends. The CDR3 extends over 15 amino acids.